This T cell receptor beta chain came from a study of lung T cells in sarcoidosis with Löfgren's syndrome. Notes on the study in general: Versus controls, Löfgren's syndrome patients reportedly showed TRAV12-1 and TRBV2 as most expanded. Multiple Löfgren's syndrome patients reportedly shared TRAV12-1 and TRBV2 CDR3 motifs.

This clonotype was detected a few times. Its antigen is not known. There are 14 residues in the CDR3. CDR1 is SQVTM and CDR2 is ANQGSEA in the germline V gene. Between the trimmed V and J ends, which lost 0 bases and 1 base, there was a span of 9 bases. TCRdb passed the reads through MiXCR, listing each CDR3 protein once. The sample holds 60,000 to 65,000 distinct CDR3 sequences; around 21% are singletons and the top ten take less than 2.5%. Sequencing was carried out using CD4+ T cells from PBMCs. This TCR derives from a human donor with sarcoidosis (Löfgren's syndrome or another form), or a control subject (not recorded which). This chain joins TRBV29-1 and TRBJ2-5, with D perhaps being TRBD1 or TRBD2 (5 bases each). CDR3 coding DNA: TGCAGCGTTGAAGATGGGACGCGCCAAGAGACCCAGTACTTC. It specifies CSVEDGTRQETQYF.